There are a few counts of the clone carrying this T cell receptor beta chain. Its antigen remains unknown. This sample is drawn from a study of T-cell reconstitution after alpha-beta-depleted transplantation in children. Study-level results: T-cell counts and diversity at one year post-transplant came mainly from newly produced T cells. Diversity of TCRbeta at day 60 was high in some patients, arising from surviving recipient T cells and thymic progenitors. Expanded clones from the graft, numbering several hundred, reportedly supplied alpha-beta T cells about two months after transplant.

Unique molecular identifiers featured in how the TCRbeta library was prepared. TCRdb ran MiXCR on the PCR reads and lists one entry per CDR3 protein. The table records some 830,000 distinct CDR3 sequences, roughly 15% of them present only once. Per the germline V gene, CDR1 is SEHNR and CDR2 is FQNEAQ (reference sequence). With V trimmed by 5 bases and J by 8 bases, 10 bases remained unmatched. The CDR3 totals 15 residues. This TCR derives from a male patient younger than 18 who had a stem cell transplant for acute lymphoblastic leukemia, so the T cells may come from the graft donor. Sequenced here: PBMCs, mostly from graft donor cells, sampled 360 days after TCRalphabeta/CD19-depleted stem cell transplant. The chain joins TRBV7-9 to TRBJ2-2; 8 positions agree with TRBD1. This CDR3 is CASSETGQGRGELFF. The CDR3 coding sequence is TGTGCCAGCAGCGAAACAGGACAGGGTCGAGGGGAGCTGTTTTTT.